This T cell receptor (beta chain) comes out of a study of cytomegalovirus exposure and HLA in healthy donors (dated by TCRdb to 2017 to 2019). Context from the whole study: According to a later analysis, the 120 or so validation repertoires were produced on the same platform as the roughly 720 repertoires of the first cohort. The study was designed to test whether signatures of past pathogen exposure could be identified by cataloging public T cell receptors. Besides the first cohort of 550 to 750 subjects, a separate validation cohort made up of 95 to 150 different subjects was used. The study combined high-throughput TCR immunosequencing, statistical association of individual TCRs with disease status, and machine learning to predict cytomegalovirus infection status. Study-level results and caveats: All 120 or so repertoires were used to score co-occurrence in the validation cohort in a later analysis, because that analysis had no HLA typing for the cohort. Most TCR sequences were seen in very few donors, while some public TCRs were found in many individuals. A later analysis found that TCRs clustered in the first cohort also tended to co-occur in the 110 or so validation repertoires, with about 94% of cluster scores above 0. Three of the identified cytomegalovirus-associated TCR beta chains were confirmed in vitro to be specific for cytomegalovirus antigens. The study listed 150 to 200 TCR beta chains as associated with cytomegalovirus. The classifier was reported to diagnose cytomegalovirus status with high specificity and sensitivity in both the original and validation cohorts. It was suggested by the authors that the approach could potentially be generalized to other disease states and immunological phenotypes.

The method behind the library was the immunoSEQ multiplex PCR assay. On the authors' methods: A statistical classification framework was built to diagnose cytomegalovirus status from the catalog of TCR beta chain sequences. TCRdb took over this immuneACCESS table, retaining in-frame rearrangements with V and J assigned. Such tables are incomplete; in checked studies, under half of the missing clones stem from an unresolved V gene, and the remainder is unexplained. The DNA gave D and trimming, while V, J and clone size come from that table. This sample gives about 130,000 clones in total; over 80% of them show up just once. The ten largest clones add up to around 5.9% of the sample. Relative to germline, V is 3 bases shorter and J is 5 bases shorter, with 11 bases between their ends. Looking up the germline V gene yields CDR1 MDHEN and CDR2 SYDVKM. The CDR3 spans 14 residues, from the cysteine through the phenylalanine. The retained sequence is limited to the CDR3, 42 bases, with the frame set at the first base.

Separate from the approximately 690-subject first cohort, the validation cohort of roughly 130 subjects was the group to which the donors belonged. A remark on this clone: This clone's antigen is unknown. The sample holds no much larger clone one base away, and base qualities are not on file.

The sequence links TRBV28 to TRBJ1-5, with no confidently assigned D gene. The sequenced sample consisted of PBMCs. The source is a woman aged 30 to 39 in good health and CMV-seropositive. The CDR3 reads CASSFPAGYQPQHF. The DNA sequence is TGTGCCAGCAGTTTTCCTGCGGGTTATCAGCCCCAGCATTTT.